These T cell receptor beta chains were read from a single sample in a study of T cell changes during pregnancy in multiple sclerosis. Profiled with immunoSEQ multiplex PCR; TCRdb holds only in-frame clones, not every one. The sample records tens of thousands of clones, nearly 90% being singletons. The sample was peripheral blood, taken in the first trimester of pregnancy. These receptors came from a female donor with multiple sclerosis, enrolled in a pregnancy study. Both conserved end residues are part of each CDR3. Fields, in order: clone size, V gene, J gene, D gene, CDR3 DNA, CDR3 protein. D genes are given only for firm matches. Clone size is given for some rows only: seen once, a few or many times, or a class if the clone is expanded.

-	TRBV4-2	TRBJ2-7	-	TGTGCCAGCAGCCAAGGGACAGTCGAACTGTACGAGCAGTACTTC	CASSQGTVELYEQYF
-	TRBV4-1	TRBJ2-7	-	TGCGCCAGCAGCCAAGATATCTTCGCGGGGTTGGGCGAGCAGTACTTC	CASSQDIFAGLGEQYF
-	TRBV4-1	TRBJ1-2	TRBD1	TGCGCCAGCAGCCTCGGGACAGGAGATTATGGCTACACCTTC	CASSLGTGDYGYTF
-	TRBV7-3	TRBJ2-3	-	TGTGCCAGCAGCCTCTTCGGGACAGATACGCAGTATTTT	CASSLFGTDTQYF
-	TRBV5-4	TRBJ1-5	-	TGTGCCAGCAGCTTTGGGGGCGGCGGAACCAGCAATCAGCCCCAGCATTTT	CASSFGGGGTSNQPQHF
-	TRBV28	TRBJ1-4	-	TGTGCCAGCAGTTTTTCGACGGGTAATGAAAAACTGTTTTTT	CASSFSTGNEKLFF
-	TRBV7-9	TRBJ1-1	-	TGTGCCAGCAGCTTAGGAGAAGATTTAAGGGGGATACGCACTGAAGCTTTCTTT	CASSLGEDLRGIRTEAFF
-	TRBV18	TRBJ2-7	TRBD1	TGTGCCAGCTCATCGGACAGGGGCCACTACGAGCAGTACTTC	CASSSDRGHYEQYF
-	TRBV5-1	TRBJ2-7	-	TGCGCCAGCAGCTTGGATGGGGGGACCGAGCAGTACTTC	CASSLDGGTEQYF
-	TRBV11-2	TRBJ2-3	-	TGTGCCAGCAGCCTAATCTCATCCGATACGCAGTATTTT	CASSLISSDTQYF
once	TRBV5-1	TRBJ2-1	TRBD1	TGCGCCAGCAGCCGGACAGGGTCCTCCTACAATGAGCAGTTCTTC	CASSRTGSSYNEQFF
-	TRBV7-6	TRBJ2-1	TRBD2	TGTGCCAGCAGCAAGAGGGTTTTGGGACTAGTGTTTCTAGAGCAGTTCTTC	CASSKRVLGLVFLEQFF
-	TRBV18	TRBJ1-2	-	TGTGCCAGCTCACCCCCGCGGGATGTGAGTAACTATGGCTACACCTTC	CASSPPRDVSNYGYTF
-	TRBV5-1	TRBJ1-2	TRBD1	TGCGCCAGCAGAACGGGACAGGAATTCTCTGGCTACACCTTC	CASRTGQEFSGYTF
-	TRBV5-1	TRBJ2-5	TRBD2	TGCGCCAGCAGCTTGGTAGCGGGGGTAGAGACCCAGTACTTC	CASSLVAGVETQYF
-	TRBV19	TRBJ2-5	-	TGTGCCAGTAGTATTCGCGGATCTCCCAAAGAGACCCAGTACTTC	CASSIRGSPKETQYF
-	TRBV4-2	TRBJ1-4	TRBD1	TGTGCCAGCAGCCCTAGCAGGGACAGGGAAGAAAAACTGTTTTTT	CASSPSRDREEKLFF
once	TRBV7-2	TRBJ2-3	TRBD2	TGTGCCAGCAGCGGGAGCGGGAGGCCGAGCACAGATACGCAGTATTTT	CASSGSGRPSTDTQYF
few	TRBV10-3	TRBJ1-2	TRBD1	TGTGCCATCACATCAAGGGGGCAAGACTATGGCTACACCTTC	CAITSRGQDYGYTF
-	TRBV19	TRBJ2-1	TRBD2	TGTGCCAGTAGTATAGCCCCCGGGACTAGCTATGATGAGCAGTTCTTC	CASSIAPGTSYDEQFF
-	TRBV18	TRBJ2-7	-	TGTGCCAGCTCATCTCGACTAGTCCTCGAGGGTGAGCAGTACTTC	CASSSRLVLEGEQYF
-	TRBV7-3	TRBJ2-2	-	TGTGCCAGCAGCAATAGGGGTACCGGGGAGCTGTTTTTT	CASSNRGTGELFF
-	TRBV28	TRBJ1-4	-	TGTGCCAGCAGTCTAATCCGGGACACGGCAACTAATGAAAAACTGTTTTTT	CASSLIRDTATNEKLFF
-	TRBV5-1	TRBJ1-1	TRBD1	TGCGCCAGCAGCTTGACAGGGGAAGGAGAAGCTTTCTTT	CASSLTGEGEAFF
-	TRBV6-5	TRBJ1-1	TRBD1	TGTGCCAGCAGTTACTCTGGTGTGGGACAGGAGGAAGCTTTCTTT	CASSYSGVGQEEAFF
-	TRBV5-6	TRBJ2-1	TRBD2	TGTGCCAGCAGCTTGCCTGGGACTAGCGCCTACAATGAGCAGTTCTTC	CASSLPGTSAYNEQFF
-	TRBV19	TRBJ2-1	TRBD2	TGTGCCAGTAGTATAGACCGTAGCGGGTTATACAATGAGCAGTTCTTC	CASSIDRSGLYNEQFF
few	TRBV2	TRBJ2-1	TRBD2	TGTGCCAGCAGTGAAGCGCGGGGGGGTTTAAACAATGAGCAGTTCTTC	CASSEARGGLNNEQFF
-	TRBV19	TRBJ2-7	-	TGTGCCAGTCGGAGCTCCTACGAGCAGTACTTC	CASRSSYEQYF
-	TRBV19	TRBJ2-1	-	TGTGCCAGTAGCCGCAGCTCCTACAATGAGCAGTTCTTC	CASSRSSYNEQFF
-	TRBV2	TRBJ2-3	TRBD2	TGTGCCAGCAGACGGGCCTCAGCGGGAGACACAGATACGCAGTATTTT	CASRRASAGDTDTQYF
-	TRBV28	TRBJ1-1	-	TGTGCCAGCAGTTTGGCACAGGGGAACACTGAAGCTTTCTTT	CASSLAQGNTEAFF
-	TRBV11-2	TRBJ2-3	TRBD2	TGTGCCAGCAGCTTAAAGGCCGGACTAGCGGGAGCGGATACGCAGTATTTT	CASSLKAGLAGADTQYF
-	TRBV11-3	TRBJ1-1	-	TGTGCCAGCAGACACGTAACAGGGTCTCACACTGAAGCTTTCTTT	CASRHVTGSHTEAFF
-	TRBV5-6	TRBJ1-5	-	TGTGCCAGCAGCTTGGGATTCGAGGAGTATCAGCCCCAGCATTTT	CASSLGFEEYQPQHF
-	TRBV9	TRBJ1-3	-	TGTGCCAGCACCTTGGGACTGCTCTCTGGAAACACCATATATTTT	CASTLGLLSGNTIYF
-	TRBV19	TRBJ1-1	-	TGTGCCAGTAGTATACTTGGGGGGGTGAGACAGACTGAAGCTTTCTTT	CASSILGGVRQTEAFF
-	TRBV19	TRBJ2-1	TRBD1	TGTGCCAGTAGTCCCGGGACAGGGAAACACAATGAGCAGTTCTTC	CASSPGTGKHNEQFF
-	TRBV7-2	TRBJ1-1	-	TGTGCCAGCAGCTTGTTTATTTTAACTGAAGCTTTCTTT	CASSLFILTEAFF
-	TRBV30	TRBJ1-6	-	TGTGCCTGGAGTGTACAACCACGAATCACAGGGACGGACTATAATTCACCCCTCCACTTT	CAWSVQPRITGTDYNSPLHF
-	TRBV14	TRBJ2-7	-	TGTGCCAGCAGCCAAATTCACGGGTGGTACTACGAGCAGTACTTC	CASSQIHGWYYEQYF
-	TRBV10-3	TRBJ1-4	-	TGTGCCATCAGTGTGGTGGCAGGGGACGAAAAACTGTTTTTT	CAISVVAGDEKLFF
-	TRBV28	TRBJ2-7	-	TGTGCCAGCAGTTTAGTCGGGCGGGACTACGAGCAGTACTTC	CASSLVGRDYEQYF
-	TRBV5-4	TRBJ2-2	TRBD2	TGTGCCAGCAGCTCTTGGACTAGCGGGAACACCGGGGAGCTGTTTTTT	CASSSWTSGNTGELFF
-	TRBV18	TRBJ2-1	-	TGTGCCAGCTCACCACCTAGCGAGGTCTGGGAGCAGTTCTTC	CASSPPSEVWEQFF
-	TRBV10-3	TRBJ2-5	-	TGTGCCATCAGTGAGGCTGGGGGAGGACAAGAGACCCAGTACTTC	CAISEAGGGQETQYF